Following are 9 T cell receptor beta chains from one sample sequenced in a study of tissue T cells after allogeneic stem cell transplantation. Some clones are missing from TCRdb's copy, which holds only in-frame ones; the method was immunoSEQ multiplex PCR. This sample has about 26,000 clones, with under 95% found just once. The sequencing here drew on blood, taken before transplantation. These receptors were taken from a male donor aged 60 or over who later had graft-versus-host disease after an allogeneic stem cell transplant.

The V gene is TRBV29-1, the J gene TRBJ2-1, with D tentatively TRBD2 (6 bases). Trimming cost V 6 bases and J 3 bases, with 18 bases left between them. CDR3 size: 15 residues. Per germline, CDR1 SQVTM and CDR2 ANQGSEA. CDR3 protein: CSVSGDSPRYNEQFF. In DNA, the CDR3 is TGCAGCGTCTCTGGGGACTCCCCGCGCTACAATGAGCAGTTCTTC.

The genes are TRBV6-5 and TRBJ1-6; no reliable D call. The CDR3 consists of 15 residues. V shed 6 bases and J shed 0 bases, with 9 bases lying between them. Germline assignment: CDR1 MNHEY and CDR2 SVGAGI. The CDR3 region has the DNA TGTGCCAGCAGCGTCAGAGGCTCCTATAATTCACCCCTCCACTTT. This sequence encodes CASSVRGSYNSPLHF.

The rearrangement uses TRBV4-2 and TRBJ1-3, with a possible D match to TRBD1 (5 bases). The germline V gene has CDR1 LGHNA and CDR2 YNFKEQ. The CDR3 contains 18 residues. The V end lost 0 bases, the J end lost 0 bases, and 15 bases lay between the germline ends. The CDR3 sequence is CASSQDEVRGISGNTIYF. Here the CDR3 DNA reads TGTGCCAGCAGCCAAGATGAGGTCCGGGGGATCTCTGGAAACACCATATATTTT.

This sequence joins TRBV7-9 and TRBJ1-6, with unresolved D. V lost 3 bases and J 4 bases, leaving 13 bases between the germline ends. The length of the CDR3 is 16 residues. Germline V gives CDR1 SEHNR, CDR2 FQNEAQ (reference sequence). The chain's CDR3 is CASSFMGNDYNSPLHF. The CDR3 nucleotides read TGTGCCAGCAGCTTTATGGGGAACGATTATAATTCACCCCTCCACTTT.

This clone was observed a single time. This rearrangement joins TRBV6-5 to TRBJ2-5; TRBD2 matches 9 bases. The germline CDR1 and CDR2 sequences are MNHEY and SVGAGI. After removal of 6 bases from V and 7 bases from J, the junction contained 12 bases not matched to a gene. This CDR3 is 15 amino acids long. The CDR3 DNA follows: TGTGCCAGCAGCCAGGGACTAGCCAGCAGAGGGACCCAGTACTTC. It yields the protein CASSQGLASRGTQYF.

This chain joins TRBV3-1 (or the pseudogene TRBV3-2) and TRBJ2-1; tentative D call: TRBD1 (5 bases). The germline V and J ends were trimmed by 4 bases and 13 bases, with 17 bases remaining between them. The CDR3 is 13 amino acids. In germline, CDR1 is LGHDT, CDR2 YNNKEL (reference sequence). CDR3 protein: CASSPNLQGPQFF. The CDR3 region has the DNA TGTGCCAGCAGCCCGAATCTTCAGGGTCCCCAGTTCTTC.

The V and J genes are TRBV28 and TRBJ1-2; possible D gene TRBD1, 6 bases. Trimming cost V 6 bases and J 4 bases, with 27 bases left between them. Per the germline V gene, CDR1 is MDHEN and CDR2 is SYDVKM. The CDR3 has 18 residues. The CDR3 region is CASRPVSGDESYLYGYTF. The CDR3 nucleotides are TGTGCCAGCAGACCGGTCTCAGGGGACGAGAGTTATCTCTATGGCTACACCTTC.

The V and J genes are TRBV24-1 and TRBJ1-2; 7 bases line up with TRBD1. The length of the CDR3 is 15 residues. CDR1 KGHDR and CDR2 SFDVKD come from the germline V gene. V was clipped by 0 bases and J by 5 bases; unmatched bases: 5. CDR3 coding DNA: TGTGCCACCAGTGATTTGAGGGGGCCCTTATATGGCTACACCTTC. As protein: CATSDLRGPLYGYTF.

V is TRBV2 and J is TRBJ2-5, with D unclear. CDR3 length: 11 amino acids. V shed 3 bases and J shed 4 bases, with 3 bases lying between them. CDR1 is SNHLY and CDR2 is FYNNEI in the germline V gene. The CDR3 DNA sequence: TGTGCCAGCAGTGAGCGAGAGACCCAGTACTTC. Amino acids: CASSERETQYF.